Listed below are T cell receptor beta chains from one sample, sequenced in a study of human T cells and chemical hapten exposure. Via MiXCR, TCRdb re-called the RACE reads, giving one row per CDR3 protein. This sample has around 100,000 distinct CDR3 sequences, with 9.5% to 12% found just once. The sequences come from whole blood, collected in connection with sensitization to the hapten diphenylcyclopropenone (DPC). The receptors stem from a woman aged 40 to 50 with alopecia areata. Some clones in this sample may be carry-over from other donors' samples. The CDR3 runs from the conserved cysteine through the conserved F or W. The order of the fields is D gene, J gene, V gene, clone size, CDR3 DNA, CDR3 protein. The D gene is left open where the match is weak. A clone size is listed for some rows: how often the clone was seen (once, few, many), or a class if it is expanded.

D: TRBD2; J: TRBJ2-3; V: TRBV6-2/TRBV6-3; size: NA; DNA: TGTGCCAGCAGTTACAAAGCTAGCGGGAGGATCACAGATACGCAGTATTTT; CDR3: CASSYKASGRITDTQYF
D: NA; J: TRBJ2-2; V: TRBV29-1; size: NA; DNA: TGCAGCGCCGACACAGGGTATGACACCGGGGAGCTGTTTTTT; CDR3: CSADTGYDTGELFF
D: NA; J: TRBJ1-2; V: TRBV20-1; size: NA; DNA: TGCAGTGCTGAACCCCCCCGGGACCGTACTAACTATGGCTACACCTTC; CDR3: CSAEPPRDRTNYGYTF
D: NA; J: TRBJ2-7; V: TRBV7-2; size: NA; DNA: TGTGCCAGCAGCCCCCTGTTGCCTACCTCCTACGAGCAGTACTTC; CDR3: CASSPLLPTSYEQYF
D: NA; J: TRBJ1-6; V: TRBV3-1; size: NA; DNA: TGTGCCAGCAGCCAAGGGAGCCCCTCACCCCTCCACTTT; CDR3: CASSQGSPSPLHF
D: TRBD1; J: TRBJ2-7; V: TRBV12-3/TRBV12-4; size: many; DNA: TGTGCCAGCAGTTACCGGACAGGAAGCCCCCCCCACGAGCAGTACTTC; CDR3: CASSYRTGSPPHEQYF
D: NA; J: TRBJ1-2; V: TRBV5-6; size: NA; DNA: TGTGCCAGCAGCTTGGCAAGAAACTATGGCTACACCTTC; CDR3: CASSLARNYGYTF
D: NA; J: TRBJ1-5; V: TRBV20-1; size: NA; DNA: TGCAGTGCTAGATCCGGGGGCGGCAATCAGCCCCAGCATTTT; CDR3: CSARSGGGNQPQHF
D: NA; J: TRBJ1-3; V: TRBV6-1; size: NA; DNA: TGTGCCAGCAGGGAGGGCTACTCTGGAAACACCATATATTTT; CDR3: CASREGYSGNTIYF
D: NA; J: TRBJ1-4; V: TRBV7-9; size: many; DNA: TGTGCCAGCAGCCCGGGGGGCGGCCATGAAAAACTGTTTTTT; CDR3: CASSPGGGHEKLFF
D: NA; J: TRBJ1-1; V: TRBV6-2/TRBV6-3; size: many; DNA: TGTGCCAGCAGCCCCCTCATCCAGGGTACTGAAGCTTTCTTT; CDR3: CASSPLIQGTEAFF
D: TRBD1; J: TRBJ1-1; V: TRBV28; size: many; DNA: TGTGCCAGCAGTTTAAGGGCAGGGGGCAAGAACACTGAAGCTTTCTTT; CDR3: CASSLRAGGKNTEAFF
D: NA; J: TRBJ2-3; V: TRBV7-3; size: few; DNA: TGTGCCAGCAGCTCGCCCGGGGGTCACACAGATACGCAGTATTTT; CDR3: CASSSPGGHTDTQYF
D: TRBD1; J: TRBJ2-7; V: TRBV6-5; size: few; DNA: TGTGCCAGCAGTCCCTCGGGGGACAGGGGTTACGAGCAGTACTTC; CDR3: CASSPSGDRGYEQYF
D: NA; J: TRBJ2-6; V: TRBV10-1; size: many; DNA: TGCGCCAGCAGTGACTCAGGGGCTGGGGCCAACGTCCTGACTTTC; CDR3: CASSDSGAGANVLTF
D: NA; J: TRBJ2-7; V: TRBV6-5; size: few; DNA: TGTGCCAGCAGTCACAGGGACCTCTCCTACGAGCAGTACTTC; CDR3: CASSHRDLSYEQYF
D: TRBD2; J: TRBJ2-3; V: TRBV7-3; size: NA; DNA: TGTGCCAGCAGCTTAATAGGGGGACTAGCTCTCACAGATACGCAGTATTTT; CDR3: CASSLIGGLALTDTQYF
D: TRBD1; J: TRBJ2-1; V: TRBV27; size: few; DNA: TGTGCCAGCAGTTTCCACGACAGGGCCGGTTACAATGAGCAGTTCTTC; CDR3: CASSFHDRAGYNEQFF
D: TRBD2; J: TRBJ2-1; V: TRBV20-1; size: NA; DNA: TGCAGTGCTAGAGATCTGAAGCGGGAGGGCTATGAGCAGTTCTTC; CDR3: CSARDLKREGYEQFF
D: NA; J: TRBJ1-1; V: TRBV27; size: many; DNA: TGTGCCAGCAGCACCCCCCAGGGGACTGAAGCTTTCTTT; CDR3: CASSTPQGTEAFF
D: NA; J: TRBJ1-4; V: TRBV7-2; size: many; DNA: TGTGCCAGCAGCCCCGACAGGATCTCTCAGGAAAAACTGTTTTTT; CDR3: CASSPDRISQEKLFF
D: TRBD1; J: TRBJ1-6; V: TRBV5-5; size: NA; DNA: TGTGCCAGCAGCTTGATGGGGACAGCCCGGGGTTCAGCCCTCCACTTT; CDR3: CASSLMGTARGSALHF
D: NA; J: TRBJ1-2; V: TRBV5-1; size: many; DNA: TGCGCCAGCAGCTTGGAGGGAAGCTATGGCTACACCTTC; CDR3: CASSLEGSYGYTF